This T cell receptor beta chain was identified during a study of Ad26.COV2.S vaccination and SARS-CoV-2 variants. Across the whole study: Ad26.COV2.S given intramuscularly, once or twice 56 days apart. Overall study results and limits: Comparability of non-spike TCR breadth was observed across vaccine and placebo recipients.

As concerns this clone: The antigen is unknown.

Clones were sequenced by immunoSEQ multiplex PCR, and TCRdb holds only the in-frame ones, with some missing. There are roughly 500,000 clones in the sample; 89% occur only once, and just over 2.5% lies in the top ten. Described treatment: over 15 received Ad26.COV2.S at low or high dose, single or two shots; several received placebo; per-sample allocation not given. Collection of samples fell on day 63 after the first vaccine or placebo injection. CDR1 and CDR2 (germline): MNHNY, SVGAGI (reference sequence). The CDR3 runs to 17 residues. Losses at the gene ends were 5 bases for V and 4 bases for J; bases not matched to a gene: 13.

Material: peripheral blood, obtained in a trial of Ad26.COV2.S vaccine versus placebo. The receptor was derived from a person aged 18-60 years who received the Ad26.COV2.S COVID-19 vaccine or a placebo. The chain couples TRBV6-6 to TRBJ2-5; 10 bases match TRBD1. CDR3 coding DNA: TGTGCCAGCAGTCGCTCTTCACCTGGGACAGGGGCAGAGACCCAGTACTTC. Translation: CASSRSSPGTGAETQYF.